This entry is about one TCR beta chain. What it recognizes is unknown. A multiplex PCR was run with 60 Vbeta primers and 13 Jbeta primers. Data came from immunoSEQ multiplex PCR; TCRdb stores just in-frame clones and leaves some out. The sample consists of 200,000 to 250,000 clones, around 73% of them appearing once. This sample stems from a study of cytomegalovirus exposure and HLA in healthy donors. Turning to the study itself: Tens of millions of unique TCR sequences came from HLA-typed donors in an early release. Regarding the study as a whole: In a later analysis, TCR association rates varied by HLA locus: DRB1 most, HLA-C fewest. Earlier analysis yielded a pattern in which most TCR beta V segments were productive about 90% or about 30% of the time.

Germline values: CDR1 SGHAT, CDR2 FQNNGV. The V and J ends lost 0 bases and 6 bases respectively, with 11 bases between them. This CDR3 region has 15 residues. The source is a male donor in good health and CMV-seronegative. The sample comprised PBMCs. The chain is built from TRBV11-2 and TRBJ1-4, with unresolved D. DNA for the CDR3: TGTGCCAGCAGCTTAGAGCCAGGAGCGGATGAAAAACTGTTTTTT. It codes for CASSLEPGADEKLFF.